These T cell receptor beta chains were read from a single sample in a study of regulatory T cells in long-lasting Graves disease. One entry per CDR3 protein, called by TCRdb with MiXCR from the multiplex PCR reads. The sample records under 450,000 distinct CDR3 sequences, around 23% being singletons. Specimen: peripheral blood mononuclear cells (PBMCs), collected when the disease was refractory, from a patient treated with antithyroid drugs. The receptors were gathered from a woman aged 40 to 50 with Graves disease. Both conserved end residues are part of each CDR3. The order of the fields is J gene, clone size, D gene, V gene, CDR3 protein, CDR3 DNA. The D gene is left open where the match is weak. The size entry is marked missing in some rows and otherwise reads once, few, many or a size class.

J: TRBJ1-5
size: -
D: -
V: TRBV2
CDR3: CASSLSTVNQPQHF
DNA: TGTGCCAGCAGCTTATCGACGGTTAATCAGCCCCAGCATTTT

J: TRBJ1-5
size: many
D: TRBD1
V: TRBV27
CDR3: CASSSIGQGLPFSNQPQHF
DNA: TGTGCCAGCAGTTCCATCGGACAGGGATTGCCCTTTAGCAATCAGCCCCAGCATTTT

J: TRBJ2-5
size: -
D: TRBD2
V: TRBV3-1
CDR3: CASMRLAEQETQYF
DNA: TGTGCCAGCATGCGACTAGCGGAGCAAGAGACCCAGTACTTC

J: TRBJ2-2
size: -
D: TRBD1
V: TRBV20-1
CDR3: CSASRSQGAAGELFF
DNA: TGCAGTGCTTCTCGGAGCCAGGGGGCCGCCGGGGAGCTGTTTTTT

J: TRBJ2-3
size: -
D: TRBD1
V: TRBV10-3
CDR3: CAISLSTGGSNTQYF
DNA: TGTGCCATCAGCCTTTCGACAGGGGGATCGAATACGCAGTATTTT

J: TRBJ2-5
size: few
D: -
V: TRBV10-3
CDR3: CAARTAEETQYF
DNA: TGTGCCGCCAGGACAGCAGAAGAGACCCAGTACTTC

J: TRBJ2-4
size: many
D: -
V: TRBV28
CDR3: CASSLTGSKNIQYF
DNA: TGTGCCAGCAGTTTGACGGGGTCAAAAAACATTCAGTACTTC

J: TRBJ1-1
size: many
D: -
V: TRBV11-2
CDR3: CASSFGMGTEAFF
DNA: TGTGCCAGCAGCTTTGGAATGGGTACTGAAGCTTTCTTT

J: TRBJ2-2
size: once
D: TRBD2
V: TRBV5-1
CDR3: CASTGRDGELFF
DNA: TGCGCCAGCACGGGGAGGGACGGGGAGCTGTTTTTT

J: TRBJ1-1
size: -
D: -
V: TRBV9
CDR3: CASSVEAGNTEAFF
DNA: TGTGCCAGCAGCGTAGAGGCAGGGAACACTGAAGCTTTCTTT

J: TRBJ1-5
size: many
D: -
V: TRBV28
CDR3: CASSLTQEHQPQHF
DNA: TGTGCCAGCAGTTTAACCCAGGAACATCAGCCCCAGCATTTT

J: TRBJ1-6
size: few
D: -
V: TRBV15
CDR3: CATSREFGNSPLHF
DNA: TGTGCCACCAGCAGAGAATTTGGTAATTCACCCCTCCACTTT

J: TRBJ2-4
size: few
D: TRBD2
V: TRBV28
CDR3: CASSLGGRGAKNIQYF
DNA: TGTGCCAGCAGTTTAGGCGGGAGAGGGGCCAAAAACATTCAGTACTTC

J: TRBJ1-4
size: many
D: -
V: TRBV2
CDR3: CASAYFGRGEKLFF
DNA: TGTGCCAGCGCCTACTTTGGGAGGGGTGAAAAACTGTTTTTT

J: TRBJ1-4
size: -
D: -
V: TRBV20-1
CDR3: CSARGRGATPNEKLFF
DNA: TGCAGTGCTAGGGGTCGGGGGGCGACTCCTAATGAAAAACTGTTTTTT

J: TRBJ1-1
size: many
D: -
V: TRBV25-1
CDR3: CASRRGANTEAFF
DNA: TGTGCCAGCAGGAGGGGAGCGAACACTGAAGCTTTCTTT

J: TRBJ1-2
size: few
D: -
V: TRBV6-2/TRBV6-3
CDR3: CASSGRTYGYTF
DNA: TGTGCCAGCAGCGGACGGACCTATGGCTACACCTTC

J: TRBJ2-2
size: many
D: -
V: TRBV2
CDR3: CASSEHVGALLTGELFF
DNA: TGTGCCAGCAGTGAACATGTTGGGGCTCTCCTGACCGGGGAGCTGTTTTTT

J: TRBJ2-4
size: once
D: TRBD1
V: TRBV4-1
CDR3: CASSREGQDGKNIQYF
DNA: TGCGCCAGCAGCCGAGAGGGACAGGATGGCAAAAACATTCAGTACTTC

J: TRBJ2-2
size: -
D: TRBD1
V: TRBV5-1
CDR3: CASRSLTGGTGELFF
DNA: TGCGCCAGCAGATCCCTGACAGGGGGCACCGGGGAGCTGTTTTTT

J: TRBJ1-1
size: many
D: -
V: TRBV28
CDR3: CASKGNTEAFF
DNA: TGTGCCAGCAAAGGGAACACTGAAGCTTTCTTT

J: TRBJ1-2
size: many
D: -
V: TRBV28
CDR3: CASSLVLQGKDGYTF
DNA: TGTGCCAGCAGTTTGGTCTTACAGGGAAAGGATGGCTACACCTTC

J: TRBJ2-2
size: few
D: TRBD1
V: TRBV28
CDR3: CASRWDRVGGELFF
DNA: TGTGCCAGCAGATGGGACAGGGTGGGCGGGGAGCTGTTTTTT

J: TRBJ2-7
size: -
D: -
V: TRBV29-1
CDR3: CSVPRGSEQYF
DNA: TGCAGCGTCCCCCGGGGGAGTGAGCAGTACTTC

J: TRBJ2-3
size: few
D: TRBD1
V: TRBV12-3/TRBV12-4
CDR3: CASSLGDRGSTDTQYF
DNA: TGTGCCAGCAGTTTAGGGGACAGGGGGAGCACAGATACGCAGTATTTT

J: TRBJ2-3
size: -
D: TRBD2
V: TRBV9
CDR3: CASSVTPRLASRTDTQYF
DNA: TGTGCCAGCAGCGTAACTCCCCGACTAGCGTCCCGCACAGATACGCAGTATTTT